A selection of T cell receptor beta chains follows, all from one sample in a study of vaccination effects on CD4 cells after COVID-19. These receptors have no known antigen. Only in-frame clones appear in the TCRdb table, and some are missing; sequencing was by immunoSEQ multiplex PCR. The sample consists of under 80,000 clones, more than 70% of them appearing once. Sequenced material: CD4+ T cells from PBMCs cultured with HCoV-229E spike peptides, taken after COVID-19 vaccination. These receptors came from a human donor who received a COVID-19 vaccine. The CDR3 runs from the conserved cysteine through the conserved F or W. The D gene is left open where the match is weak. Size is stated for part of the rows, as once, few or many counts, or as a class when the clone is expanded.

size,J,V,D,CDR3,DNA
few,TRBJ1-2,TRBV9,TRBD1,CASSVGPTGILNYGYTF,TGTGCCAGCAGCGTAGGCCCGACAGGGATATTGAACTATGGCTACACCTTC
-,TRBJ1-1,TRBV7-2,TRBD1,CASSLWGTGTTEAFF,TGTGCCAGCAGCCTTTGGGGGACAGGGACCACTGAAGCTTTCTTT
-,TRBJ1-5,TRBV7-9,-,CASSFIGGNQPQHF,TGTGCCAGCAGCTTTATCGGGGGCAATCAGCCCCAGCATTTT
-,TRBJ2-6,TRBV12-5,-,CASGVTQDGRAGANVLTF,TGTGCTAGTGGTGTGACACAGGACGGTAGGGCTGGGGCCAACGTCCTGACTTTC
-,TRBJ1-4,TRBV5-1,-,CASSLGGGLEKLFF,TGCGCCAGCAGCTTGGGCGGCGGCCTGGAAAAACTGTTTTTT
-,TRBJ2-2,TRBV4-1,TRBD1,CASSDRGNTGELFF,TGCGCCAGCAGCGACAGGGGTAACACCGGGGAGCTGTTTTTT
few,TRBJ1-2,TRBV20-1,TRBD1,CSAPGQGPYTF,TGCAGTGCCCCGGGACAGGGACCCTACACCTTC
-,TRBJ1-5,TRBV2,TRBD1,CASSDSDRGRQPQHF,TGTGCCAGCAGTGACTCGGACAGGGGGCGTCAGCCCCAGCATTTT
-,TRBJ2-5,TRBV9,-,CASSNTGTTPQETQYF,TGTGCCAGCAGCAATACCGGGACAACACCCCAAGAGACCCAGTACTTC
-,TRBJ1-2,TRBV18,TRBD1,CASSNRDRLAF,TGTGCCAGCTCCAATCGGGACAGGCTCGCCTTC
few,TRBJ1-3,TRBV18,-,CASSPQQGTGNTIYF,TGTGCCAGCTCACCACAACAGGGCACTGGAAACACCATATATTTT
-,TRBJ1-2,TRBV6-6,TRBD1,CASSNRDRGRGYTF,TGTGCCAGCAGTAACCGGGACAGGGGTCGGGGCTACACCTTC
-,TRBJ1-4,TRBV7-2,TRBD1,CASSSRTGGNEKLFF,TGTGCCAGCAGCTCGCGGACAGGGGGTAATGAAAAACTGTTTTTT